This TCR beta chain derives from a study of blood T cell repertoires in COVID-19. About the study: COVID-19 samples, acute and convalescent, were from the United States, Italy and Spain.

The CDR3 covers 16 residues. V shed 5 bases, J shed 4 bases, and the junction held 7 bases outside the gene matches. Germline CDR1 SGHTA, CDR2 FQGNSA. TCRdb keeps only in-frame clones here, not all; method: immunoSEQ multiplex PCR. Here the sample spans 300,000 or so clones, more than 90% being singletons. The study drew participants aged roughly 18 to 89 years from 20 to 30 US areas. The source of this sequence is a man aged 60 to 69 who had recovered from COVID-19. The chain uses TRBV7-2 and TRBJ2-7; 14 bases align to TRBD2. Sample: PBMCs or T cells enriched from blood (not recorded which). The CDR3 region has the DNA TGTGCCAGCAGCCCAACCGGGACTAGCGGGAGATACGAGCAGTACTTC. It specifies CASSPTGTSGRYEQYF.